These T cell receptor beta chains were read from a single sample in a study of T cells after yellow fever vaccination. TCRdb reprocessed the 5' RACE reads with MiXCR, giving one entry per CDR3 protein. The sample records 300,000 to 350,000 distinct CDR3 sequences, about 11% being singletons. The sequencing used CD4+ T cells sorted from PBMCs, collected 45 days after the yellow fever booster vaccination. These TCRs come from a man aged 18 to 35 who received the YFV17D yellow fever vaccine. The CDR3 runs from the conserved cysteine through the conserved F or W. A D gene is named only where the DNA matches it firmly. Where a row states a size, it is once, few, many or the class of an expanded clone; other rows omit it.

clone_size	d_call	v_call	cdr3_length	j_call	cdr3_aa
-	-	TRBV7-2	13	TRBJ1-1	CASSSNRNAEAFF
few	TRBD2	TRBV5-1	15	TRBJ2-3	CASSSLAGEEDTQYF
many	-	TRBV4-3	17	TRBJ2-5	CASSQDQTHRVGETQYF
-	-	TRBV5-1	15	TRBJ2-4	CASSSTSGGARLSYF
-	-	TRBV29-1	11	TRBJ2-7	CSVEGTYEQYF
-	-	TRBV9	15	TRBJ1-3	CASSVGEISGNTIYF
-	-	TRBV20-1	13	TRBJ1-4	CSARRGYEEKLFF
few	-	TRBV6-2/TRBV6-3	13	TRBJ1-5	CASGGHGNQPQHF
-	-	TRBV18	15	TRBJ2-1	CASSPDATSYNEQFF
few	-	TRBV7-3	15	TRBJ2-2	CASSLSTTNTGELFF
-	TRBD2	TRBV5-1	16	TRBJ2-2	CASSLGPSGNTGELFF
many	TRBD2	TRBV5-1	15	TRBJ2-7	CASSFGSGGTYEQYF
many	-	TRBV11-2	13	TRBJ2-1	CASSGGYYNEQFF
few	-	TRBV4-1	15	TRBJ1-5	CASSQGPGAIQPQHF
-	-	TRBV7-2	13	TRBJ2-2	CASSRQSTGELFF
few	-	TRBV3-1	12	TRBJ1-1	CASSRPGTEAFF
many	TRBD1	TRBV23-1	14	TRBJ2-7	CASSHTGVNYEQYF
few	TRBD1	TRBV18	16	TRBJ2-5	CASSRGPQGARETQYF